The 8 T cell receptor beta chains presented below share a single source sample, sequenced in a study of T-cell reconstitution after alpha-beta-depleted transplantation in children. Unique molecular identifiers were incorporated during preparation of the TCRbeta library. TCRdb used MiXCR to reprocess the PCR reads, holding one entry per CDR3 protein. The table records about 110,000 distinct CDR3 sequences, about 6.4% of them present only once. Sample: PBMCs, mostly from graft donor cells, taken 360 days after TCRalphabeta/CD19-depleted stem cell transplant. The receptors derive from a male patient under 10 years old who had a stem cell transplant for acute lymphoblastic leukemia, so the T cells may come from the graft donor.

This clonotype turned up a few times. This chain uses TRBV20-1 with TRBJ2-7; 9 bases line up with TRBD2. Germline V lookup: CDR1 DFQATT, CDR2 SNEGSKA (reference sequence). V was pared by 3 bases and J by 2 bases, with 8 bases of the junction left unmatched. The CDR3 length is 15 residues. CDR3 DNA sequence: TGCAGTGCTAGGGGCAGGAGCGGGAGGACCTACGAGCAGTACTTC. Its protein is CSARGRSGRTYEQYF.

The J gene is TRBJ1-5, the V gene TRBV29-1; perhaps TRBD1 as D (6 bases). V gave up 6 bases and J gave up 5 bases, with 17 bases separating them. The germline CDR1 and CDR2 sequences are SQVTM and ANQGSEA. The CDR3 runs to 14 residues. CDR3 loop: CSVSYRAGDQPQHF. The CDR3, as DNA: TGCAGCGTAAGTTACCGGGCAGGGGATCAGCCCCAGCATTTT.

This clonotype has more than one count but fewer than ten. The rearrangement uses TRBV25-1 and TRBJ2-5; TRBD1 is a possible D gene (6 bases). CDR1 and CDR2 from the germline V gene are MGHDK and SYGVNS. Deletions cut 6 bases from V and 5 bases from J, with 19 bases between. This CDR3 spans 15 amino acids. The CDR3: CASSKGGQGQETQYF. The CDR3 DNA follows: TGTGCCAGCAGCAAAGGCGGGCAGGGGCAGGAGACCCAGTACTTC.

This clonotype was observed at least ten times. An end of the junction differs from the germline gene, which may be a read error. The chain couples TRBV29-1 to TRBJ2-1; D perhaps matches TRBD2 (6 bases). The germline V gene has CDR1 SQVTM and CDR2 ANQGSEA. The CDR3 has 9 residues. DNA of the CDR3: TGCAGCGTTGGAGGAGGGAAGGGCTTC. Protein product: CSVGGGKGF.

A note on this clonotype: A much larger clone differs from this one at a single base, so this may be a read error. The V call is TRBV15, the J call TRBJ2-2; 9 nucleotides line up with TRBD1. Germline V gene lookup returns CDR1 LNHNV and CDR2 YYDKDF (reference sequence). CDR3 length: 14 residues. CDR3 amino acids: CATSPTGGTGGLFF. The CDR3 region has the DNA TGTGCCACCAGCCCGACAGGGGGGACCGGGGGGCTGTTTTTT.

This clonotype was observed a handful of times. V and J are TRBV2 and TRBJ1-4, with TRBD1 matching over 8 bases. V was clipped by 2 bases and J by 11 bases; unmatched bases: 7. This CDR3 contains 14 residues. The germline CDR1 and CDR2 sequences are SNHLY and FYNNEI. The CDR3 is CASSEPGGGIKLFF. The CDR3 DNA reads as TGTGCCAGCAGTGAACCAGGGGGCGGAATCAAACTGTTTTTT.

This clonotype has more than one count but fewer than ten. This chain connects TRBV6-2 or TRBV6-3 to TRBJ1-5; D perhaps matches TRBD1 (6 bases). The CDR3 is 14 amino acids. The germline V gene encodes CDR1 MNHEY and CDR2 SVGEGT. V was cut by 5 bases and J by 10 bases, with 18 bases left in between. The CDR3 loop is CASSRGGAQEPQHF. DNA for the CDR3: TGTGCCAGCAGTCGAGGGGGGGCGCAGGAACCCCAGCATTTT.

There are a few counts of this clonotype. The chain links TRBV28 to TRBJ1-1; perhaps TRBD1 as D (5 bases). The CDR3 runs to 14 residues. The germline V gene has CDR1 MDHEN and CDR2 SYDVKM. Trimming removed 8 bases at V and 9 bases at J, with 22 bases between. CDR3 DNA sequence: TGTGCCAGCTTTAAAACAGGCCCGAGAGACAAAGCTTTCTTT. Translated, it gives CASFKTGPRDKAFF.